The sequence of this TCR beta chain was determined in a study of identical twins. Study-wide results and limits: Beta out-of-frame twin sharing showed a weaker excess. The more abundant beta clonotypes in cord blood had fewer insertions, and memory repertoires did not show this.

This clonotype was seen only once. Its antigen remains unidentified. The CDR3 is made up of 20 amino acids. J gave up 0 bases and V 3 bases, and 11 bases lay outside the gene matches. Germline values: CDR1 LNHNV, CDR2 YYDKDF (reference sequence). The authors used template switching to add a universal primer site and gave cDNA unique molecular identifiers. TCRdb re-called the 5' RACE reads with MiXCR, one entry per CDR3 protein. Of around 500,000 distinct CDR3 sequences in the sample, approximately 15% are singletons; the top ten hold around 0.57%. These data were likewise used in another study, on yellow fever vaccine responses in identical twins.

Input material: CD4+ T cells sorted from blood. This chain connects TRBV15 to TRBJ2-1, with TRBD2 identical over 13 bases. The sequence was collected from a woman younger than 30 in good health. The CDR3 loop reads CATSSPGLAGPTSSYNEQFF. CDR3 nucleotides: TGTGCCACCAGCAGTCCGGGACTAGCGGGGCCCACGAGCTCCTACAATGAGCAGTTCTTC. The full variable domain, its missing parts supplied by reference TRBV15 and TRBJ2-1, is DAMVIQNPRYQVTQFGKPVTLSCSQTLNHNVMYWYQQKSSQAPKLLFHYYDKDFNNEADTPDNFQSRRPNTSFCFLDIRSPGLGDTAMYLCATSSPGLAGPTSSYNEQFFGPGTRLTVL.